The clone carrying this TCR beta chain was seen a handful of times. The antigen remains unidentified. Only in-frame clones appear in the TCRdb table, and some are missing; sequencing was by immunoSEQ multiplex PCR. Here the sample spans roughly 250,000 clones, under 75% being singletons. These data are taken from a study of cytotoxic CD8 clonotypes in ibrutinib-treated CLL. Study summary: Across samples, productive templates numbered more than 200,000 and productive rearrangements reached 80,000 to 100,000 on average.

Overall study results and limits: T-cell clonality at baseline went above that of age-matched healthy donors and rose and fell with circulating CD8+ T-cell counts.

Trimming left V 1 base short and J 0 bases short, with 3 bases between. Germline V CDR1 and CDR2: SGHTA, FQGNSA. This CDR3 contains 13 residues. This specimen was PBMCs, taken after 24 months of ibrutinib treatment. This chain connects TRBV7-2 to TRBJ1-1; D not certain. This TCR came from a human donor with chronic lymphocytic leukemia. This CDR3 reads CASSLELNTEAFF. CDR3 coding DNA: TGTGCCAGCAGCTTAGAGTTGAACACTGAAGCTTTCTTT.